The rows below give T cell receptor beta chains drawn from one sample of a study of cytomegalovirus exposure and HLA in healthy donors. Sequencing was performed with immunoSEQ multiplex PCR; in TCRdb, only in-frame clones are kept and a portion is missing. Among fewer than 200,000 clones listed, roughly nine tenths were seen once. The sequenced material came from PBMCs. Every receptor here comes from a young woman in good health and CMV-seropositive. Both conserved end residues are part of each CDR3. A D gene is named only where the DNA matches it firmly. For some rows the clone size is stated as once, few or many, or as a class when expanded; others skip it.

CDR3 DNA	CDR3 protein	D gene	J gene	clone size	V gene
TGTGCCAGCAGCTTAGGAAGAGGACTAGCGGGAGGGCGGACCGGGGAGCTGTTTTTT	CASSLGRGLAGGRTGELFF	TRBD2	TRBJ2-2	.	TRBV7-2
TGTGCCACCAGCAGAGTTCTAGCGGGAGTAAGATCCAAAAACATTCAGTACTTC	CATSRVLAGVRSKNIQYF	TRBD2	TRBJ2-4	.	TRBV15
TGTGCCAGCAGCGTAGGCAGTGGCAGGACACTTAACACTGAAGCTTTCTTT	CASSVGSGRTLNTEAFF	.	TRBJ1-1	.	TRBV9
TGCAGCGTCCGGCCTCCGGGACAGGTGAACACTGAAGCTTTCTTT	CSVRPPGQVNTEAFF	TRBD1	TRBJ1-1	.	TRBV29-1
TGTGCCAGCAGCTTCGACAGCGGGAGCTCCTACAATGAGCAGTTCTTC	CASSFDSGSSYNEQFF	TRBD2	TRBJ2-1	.	TRBV7-2
TGTGCCAGCAGCCGGAAGTGGACAGATTTGAGCACAGATACGCAGTATTTT	CASSRKWTDLSTDTQYF	.	TRBJ2-3	.	TRBV7-8
TGTGCCAGCAGCCCACAGGGCTTCCCTGGAAACACCATATATTTT	CASSPQGFPGNTIYF	.	TRBJ1-3	.	TRBV7-2
TGTGCCAGCAGCTTAGTCGGGGCAGATACGCAGTATTTT	CASSLVGADTQYF	.	TRBJ2-3	once	TRBV11-2
TGTGCCAGCAGCAACCGGACTAGCGGGAGATCCCTAGGGCAGTTCTTC	CASSNRTSGRSLGQFF	.	TRBJ2-1	.	TRBV21-1
TGTGCCAGCAGCTCCAGGGGCTCGGAGACCCAGTACTTC	CASSSRGSETQYF	.	TRBJ2-5	once	TRBV11-2
TGTGCCAGCAGCTTAGCGGGGGGGGGACTAGGAGAGACCCAGTACTTC	CASSLAGGGLGETQYF	TRBD2	TRBJ2-5	.	TRBV7-2
TGTGCCAGCAGCTTCCGCGTGGGGACTAGCGGGTACAATGAGCAGTTCTTC	CASSFRVGTSGYNEQFF	TRBD2	TRBJ2-1	.	TRBV5-5
TGTGCCAGCAGTCCCCCGGGGGTTAGCACCGGGCAGTACTTC	CASSPPGVSTGQYF	.	TRBJ2-7	once	TRBV6-5
TGTGCCAGCAGCCGAGTCGCGGCGCCGAACACCGGGGAGCTGTTTTTT	CASSRVAAPNTGELFF	.	TRBJ2-2	.	TRBV5-4
TGCAGTGCTATGAGGACAGGTGAAGCTTTCTTT	CSAMRTGEAFF	TRBD1	TRBJ1-1	.	TRBV20-1
TGCGCCAGCAGCGGGACAGGTCCTCAGCCCCAGCATTTT	CASSGTGPQPQHF	TRBD1	TRBJ1-5	.	TRBV23-1
TGTGCCAGCTCACCACTTGGAACTCGAAGCGGGAGGGGATACCAAGAGACCCAGTACTTC	CASSPLGTRSGRGYQETQYF	TRBD2	TRBJ2-5	.	TRBV18
TGTGCCAGCAGCTTTAAGGGGAGGACTGGAAACACCATATATTTT	CASSFKGRTGNTIYF	.	TRBJ1-3	.	TRBV5-4
TGTGCCAGCAGCTTGGATGGGGCTTTCAATCAGCCCCAGCATTTT	CASSLDGAFNQPQHF	.	TRBJ1-5	.	TRBV7-9
TGTAGAAACAGGGGGTTCTCCTACGAGCAGTACTTC	CRNRGFSYEQYF	TRBD1	TRBJ2-7	.	TRBV28
TGTGCCAGCCCAACAGTCTTGGCTCACAATGAGCAGTTCTTC	CASPTVLAHNEQFF	.	TRBJ2-1	.	TRBV6-4
TGCGCCAGCAGCTTGGAAAGTGGACTAGCGGGGACCTACGAGCAGTACTTC	CASSLESGLAGTYEQYF	TRBD2	TRBJ2-7	.	TRBV5-1
TGTGCCAGCAGTCCCCGAGCCGGAAACACCATATATTTT	CASSPRAGNTIYF	.	TRBJ1-3	.	TRBV6-5
TGTGCCACCGAAGACCGGGACAGGAACACTGAAGCTTTCTTT	CATEDRDRNTEAFF	TRBD1	TRBJ1-1	.	TRBV10-3
TGTGCCAGCAGTTACACGCGACGACAGGGGGCCTACGAGCAGTACTTC	CASSYTRRQGAYEQYF	TRBD1	TRBJ2-7	.	TRBV6-6
TGTGCCAGCAGCGACCAGACTAGCGGCAATGAGCAGTTCTTC	CASSDQTSGNEQFF	TRBD2	TRBJ2-1	once	TRBV13
TGTGCCAGCAGGAGGGAGCGGGGCACAGATACGCAGTATTTT	CASRRERGTDTQYF	.	TRBJ2-3	once	TRBV2
TGTGCCAGCAGCACACTAGCGGATGCCTACGAGCAGTACTTC	CASSTLADAYEQYF	.	TRBJ2-7	.	TRBV21-1
.	CASRLGVAGGSTYEQYF	.	TRBJ2-7	once	TRBV12-2
TGTGCCAGCAGTGAAGTCTCTAGCGGGAGCTACGAGCAGTACTTC	CASSEVSSGSYEQYF	TRBD2	TRBJ2-7	.	TRBV6-1
TGTGCCACCAGCTTTATCTCAGGGGCAGGGCAGTACTTC	CATSFISGAGQYF	.	TRBJ2-7	.	TRBV15
TGTGCCAGCAGCAATCTAGCGGGGGGCTACAATGAGCAGTTCTTC	CASSNLAGGYNEQFF	TRBD2	TRBJ2-1	.	TRBV11-2